The sequence of this TCR beta chain was determined in a study of T cell responses to AZD1222 COVID-19 vaccine. Study-wide background: Second-dose intervals near 4 or 12 weeks were combined.

Study results and caveats: White British people made up most donors, females outnumbered males, and clonal diversity was possibly underestimated.

This CDR3 has 13 residues. From germline, CDR1 is SGHRS and CDR2 YFSETQ. After removal of 4 bases from V and 3 bases from J, the junction contained 2 bases not matched to a gene. As to this clone: Its antigen is currently unknown.

The repertoire was sequenced with immunoSEQ multiplex PCR; TCRdb's copy has only in-frame clones and lacks some. The data hold fewer than 120,000 clones, with 88% observed a single time. The clonotype originates from an adult in good health. The rearrangement links TRBV5-1 to TRBJ1-2, with 8 nucleotides matching TRBD1. This specimen was peripheral blood, taken on day 0 of AZD1222 vaccination. The CDR3 DNA is TGCGCCAGCAGCCTGACAGGGGACTATGGCTACACCTTC. Its translation is CASSLTGDYGYTF.